This is a list of T cell receptor beta chains from one sample in a study of blood T cells in healthy people across ages. TCRdb re-derived calls from the 5' RACE reads in MiXCR, one entry per CDR3 protein. The sample contains roughly 1,500,000 distinct CDR3 sequences, around 35% of which appear only once. Sequencing input: blood. The receptors were sampled from a woman in her 30s in good health. The CDR3 runs from the conserved cysteine through the conserved F or W. D genes are given only for firm matches. Clone sizes are given selectively: once, few, many, or a class where the clone is expanded.

j_call	v_call	clone_size	d_call	cdr3_aa	cdr3_nt
TRBJ2-1	TRBV21-1	-	-	CASSHRTSGGGYNEQFF	TGTGCCAGCAGCCATCGGACTAGCGGGGGGGGCTACAATGAGCAGTTCTTC
TRBJ2-4	TRBV21-1	-	-	CASSKGVVLAKNIQYF	TGTGCCAGCAGCAAAGGAGTAGTTCTAGCCAAAAACATTCAGTACTTC
TRBJ1-2	TRBV5-1	-	-	CASGQGSTANYGYTF	TGCGCCAGCGGGCAGGGATCGACAGCTAACTATGGCTACACCTTC
TRBJ2-1	TRBV12-3/TRBV12-4	-	-	CASSPSSRNEQFF	TGTGCCAGCAGCCCGAGTAGCCGCAATGAGCAGTTCTTC
TRBJ1-1	TRBV5-1	few	-	CASRYGAGDTEAFF	TGCGCCAGCAGATATGGGGCAGGGGACACTGAAGCTTTCTTT
TRBJ2-3	TRBV24-1	few	TRBD2	CATSDPQRGDTQYF	TGTGCCACCAGTGATCCCCAGCGGGGAGATACGCAGTATTTT
TRBJ2-4	TRBV7-8	-	-	CASSFVAIAKNIQYF	TGTGCCAGCAGCTTCGTAGCTATAGCCAAAAACATTCAGTACTTC
TRBJ2-3	TRBV29-1	many	TRBD1	CSADREHTDTQYF	TGCAGCGCTGACAGGGAACACACAGATACGCAGTATTTT
TRBJ2-7	TRBV27	-	-	CASGQGLYEQYF	TGTGCCAGCGGCCAGGGTCTCTACGAGCAGTACTTC
TRBJ2-1	TRBV6-6	-	-	CAAAGQKFNEQFF	TGTGCCGCGGCGGGGCAAAAATTCAATGAGCAGTTCTTC
TRBJ2-3	TRBV6-5	many	-	CASSYTTGGTDTQYF	TGTGCCAGCAGTTATACGACTGGAGGCACAGATACGCAGTATTTT
TRBJ2-7	TRBV27	-	-	CASRYPGRGAREQYF	TGTGCCAGCAGATATCCGGGACGGGGGGCGAGAGAGCAGTACTTC
TRBJ2-3	TRBV5-1	many	TRBD1	CASSSGQGADTQYF	TGTGCCAGCAGCTCGGGACAGGGGGCAGATACGCAGTATTTT
TRBJ2-3	TRBV5-1	many	TRBD2	CASSLGLEADTQYF	TGCGCCAGCAGCTTAGGACTAGAGGCAGATACGCAGTATTTT
TRBJ1-1	TRBV10-2	-	TRBD1	CASSELGQGAPDTEAFF	TGCGCCAGCAGTGAGTTGGGACAGGGGGCGCCTGACACTGAAGCTTTCTTT
TRBJ2-1	TRBV11-2	-	TRBD2	CASSLGWVSGRVSSYNEQFF	TGTGCCAGCAGCTTAGGGTGGGTTAGCGGGAGGGTGAGCTCCTACAATGAGCAGTTCTTC
TRBJ2-1	TRBV7-2	few	TRBD2	CASSLGLGRGGVNEQFF	TGTGCCAGCAGCTTAGGGCTGGGGCGGGGGGGGGTTAATGAGCAGTTCTTC
TRBJ2-4	TRBV5-1	-	-	CASSLDRTGKNIQYF	TGCGCCAGCAGCTTGGATCGGACGGGCAAAAACATTCAGTACTTC
TRBJ2-5	TRBV2	-	-	CASTQKETQYF	TGTGCCAGCACCCAAAAGGAGACCCAGTACTTC
TRBJ2-1	TRBV5-1	once	TRBD2	CASSYTSGGAGGNEQFF	TGCGCCAGCAGCTATACTAGCGGGGGGGCTGGAGGCAATGAGCAGTTCTTC
TRBJ2-1	TRBV14	-	-	CACSQDLGDEQFF	TGTGCCTGCAGCCAAGATCTGGGAGATGAGCAGTTCTTC
TRBJ2-3	TRBV7-3	few	TRBD2	CASSLSGTTYTDTQYF	TGTGCCAGCAGCTTATCCGGGACTACCTACACAGATACGCAGTATTTT
TRBJ2-7	TRBV29-1	many	-	CSGGRGPPGEQYF	TGCAGCGGTGGCCGGGGGCCCCCGGGCGAGCAGTACTTC
TRBJ2-3	TRBV20-1	-	-	CSASCPPDTQYF	TGCAGTGCTAGTTGTCCGCCAGATACGCAGTATTTT
TRBJ2-1	TRBV20-1	few	TRBD2	CSARDRSSGYNEQFF	TGCAGTGCTAGAGATCGGTCTAGCGGCTACAATGAGCAGTTCTTC
TRBJ2-7	TRBV20-1	once	TRBD2	CSARDRRGGPYEQYF	TGCAGTGCTAGAGATCGGCGGGGGGGTCCCTACGAGCAGTACTTC
TRBJ2-7	TRBV3-1	-	TRBD1	CASSPWGRGPSTNEQYF	TGTGCCAGCAGCCCATGGGGCAGGGGGCCCTCTACTAACGAGCAGTACTTC
TRBJ2-3	TRBV20-1	-	-	CSARDNRGSTDTQYF	TGCAGTGCTAGAGATAACCGGGGAAGCACAGATACGCAGTATTTT
TRBJ2-7	TRBV7-8	many	-	CASKETAEQYF	TGTGCCAGCAAGGAAACAGCCGAGCAGTACTTC
TRBJ2-6	TRBV12-3/TRBV12-4	many	TRBD1	CASSGTGFSGANVLTF	TGTGCCAGCAGCGGGACAGGATTCTCTGGGGCCAACGTCCTGACTTTC
TRBJ1-2	TRBV27	-	-	CASSLMRSGRFYGYTF	TGTGCCAGCAGTCTTATGAGATCAGGAAGGTTCTATGGCTACACCTTC